Detailed here is one T cell receptor (beta chain). Antigen unknown. The protocol was immunoSEQ multiplex PCR, while the TCRdb copy is restricted to in-frame clones and leaves out a portion. The sample includes 150,000 to 200,000 clones, 85% to 95% of them seen just once. This sample was taken from a study of T cell responses to AZD1222 COVID-19 vaccine. For the study at large: Second-dose schedules of about 4 or about 12 weeks were combined. Study-wide results and caveats: Females outnumbered males among donors, who were mostly white British; clonal diversity was possibly underestimated. Baseline serostatus was positive in only a handful of AZD1222 recipients.

Between the trimmed V and J ends, which lost 8 bases and 5 bases, there was a span of 24 bases. Germline-derived CDR1 and CDR2 are SGHTA and FQGNSA. The CDR3 is 16 residues long. The clonotype originates from an adult in good health. Sequences were derived from peripheral blood, sampled on day 0 of AZD1222 vaccination. This chain uses TRBV7-2 with TRBJ2-5; weak D call: TRBD2 (7 bases). Here the CDR3 DNA reads TGTGCCAGCCTACCTGTGGTCCGGGGGGCTCTGGAGACCCAGTACTTC. It translates to CASLPVVRGALETQYF.